A few counts support the clone carrying this T cell receptor (beta chain). The CDR3 is 15 residues long. V lost 5 bases, J lost 3 bases, and 17 bases lay in between. Germline assignment: CDR1 SGHAT and CDR2 FQNNGV. TCRdb analysed the reads with MiXCR anew, one entry per CDR3 protein. The table shows 150,000 to 200,000 distinct CDR3 sequences, with roughly 27% occurring only once. This specimen belongs to a study of T cell repertoires in cytomegalovirus infection. Sequencing input: PBMCs. This clonotype was obtained from a human donor in good health (CMV status not recorded). Some clones in this sample may be carry-over from other donors' samples. This chain joins TRBV11-2 and TRBJ2-7, with D perhaps matching TRBD2 (7 bases). The CDR3 nucleotides are TGTGCCAGCAGCGGCTTGGGGGGGGCCTACTACGAGCAGTACTTC. Amino acid sequence: CASSGLGGAYYEQYF.